This entry features one T cell receptor (beta chain) sequence. The same CDR3 can be traced to other DNA sequences in this sample. The method was immunoSEQ multiplex PCR; TCRdb's version includes in-frame clones alone and lacks a portion of them. The table includes some 120,000 clones, roughly 87% detected once. The data were taken from a study of blood T cell repertoires in COVID-19. Germline lookup yields CDR1 SGHRS and CDR2 YFSETQ. With V trimmed by 4 bases and J by 1 base, 3 bases remained unmatched. The CDR3 covers 14 residues. This sequence was found in an older man with active or convalescent COVID-19. The material sequenced was peripheral blood. The V gene is TRBV5-1, the J gene TRBJ1-1; 8 bases fit TRBD1. CDR3 nucleotide sequence: TGCGCCAGCAGCAGGACAGGGCAGAACACTGAAGCTTTCTTT. It translates to CASSRTGQNTEAFF.